The 26 T cell receptor beta chains in this list originate from one sample, sequenced in a study of regulatory T cells in long-lasting Graves disease (dated by TCRdb to the early 2020s). Explained via the paper, the time point label denotes: newly diagnosed GD, antithyroid drugs for less than 3 months. RNA was extracted from PBMCs in TRIzol for both TCR sequencing and RNA sequencing. Receptor libraries were prepared by multiplex PCR. Instrument used: Illumina HiSeq 4000. CDR3 regions were amplified by Arm-PCR with iRepertoire HTBI primers to construct TCR beta libraries. TCRdb cleaned the public reads at Q25 with fastp, built clones with MiXCR and kept in-frame beta chains. Merged by CDR3 protein, the rows form single entries marked with the most common genes and DNA. This sample holds almost 450,000 distinct CDR3 sequences; about 15% were observed only once. 9.5% to 12% of the sample is taken by the ten largest.

This sample was shared with a second study, whose subject was T cells in Graves' hyperthyroidism and ophthalmopathy.

The material was peripheral blood mononuclear cells (PBMCs), obtained at new diagnosis, from a patient treated with antithyroid drugs. These receptors were taken from a woman aged 30 to 39 with Graves disease. Donor details come from another sample of the same person, matched by shared clones.

Ten or more counts support this clonotype. The V and J genes are TRBV29-1 and TRBJ2-5, with 7 positions matching TRBD2. There are 16 residues in the CDR3. CDR1 is SQVTM, CDR2 ANQGSEA, per germline. V was clipped by 3 bases and J by 3 bases; unmatched bases: 13. CDR3 region: CSVEGGGEREKETQYF. As DNA, the CDR3 is TGCAGCGTTGAGGGCGGGGGAGAGAGGGAAAAAGAGACCCAGTACTTC.

There are many counts of this clonotype. V and J are TRBV28 and TRBJ2-5; D unclear. Trimming stripped 5 bases from V and 6 bases from J, with 16 bases between. The CDR3 has 14 residues. CDR1 and CDR2 from the germline V gene are MDHEN and SYDVKM. Written as DNA, the CDR3 is TGTGCCAGCAGTCTCCCTGAGAGGAGAAAGACCCAGTACTTC. Residues: CASSLPERRKTQYF.

This sequence joins TRBV10-3 and TRBJ2-1; weak D call: TRBD2 (5 bases). In germline, CDR1 is ENHRY, CDR2 SYGVKD. V gave up 6 bases and J gave up 0 bases, with 18 bases separating them. The CDR3 loop spans 17 amino acids. The CDR3 loop is CAISSVVRALSYNEQFF. Written as DNA, the CDR3 is TGTGCCATCAGCAGCGTCGTGAGGGCCCTCTCCTACAATGAGCAGTTCTTC.

The gene calls are TRBV4-1 and TRBJ2-7, with D perhaps TRBD1 (6 bases). Germline assignment: CDR1 MGHRA and CDR2 YSYEKL. The CDR3 has 16 amino acids. Trimming pared 1 base from V and 0 bases from J, leaving 13 bases between. The CDR3 region has the DNA TGCGCCAGCAGCCAAGGTGGGGGCCTTCTCTCCTACGAGCAGTACTTC. It specifies CASSQGGGLLSYEQYF.

The chain joins TRBV28 to TRBJ2-5, with TRBD1 matching 9 bases. Germline CDR1 and CDR2: MDHEN and SYDVKM. There are 15 residues in the CDR3. V shed 3 bases, J shed 2 bases, and the junction held 4 bases outside the gene matches. The CDR3 here is CASSFFGTGQETQYF. In nucleotides, the CDR3 is TGTGCCAGCAGTTTTTTTGGGACAGGGCAAGAGACCCAGTACTTC.

The chain joins TRBV5-1 to TRBJ2-5; D possibly corresponds to TRBD2 (6 bases). V gave up 6 bases and J gave up 4 bases, with 16 bases separating them. Germline CDR1 is SGHRS and CDR2 is YFSETQ. The CDR3 runs 14 residues. DNA of the CDR3: TGCGCCAGCAATAGGGCGGAGGAGGGAGAGACCCAGTACTTC. Protein product: CASNRAEEGETQYF. The full variable domain, completed using reference TRBV5-1 and TRBJ2-5, is KAGVTQTPRYLIKTRGQQVTLSCSPISGHRSVSWYQQTPGQGLQFLFEYFSETQRNKGNFPGRFSGRQFSNSRSEMNVSTLELGDSALYLCASNRAEEGETQYFGPGTRLLVL.

This clonotype has a count of ten or more. The chain links TRBV12-3 or TRBV12-4 to TRBJ1-2; D uncertain. This CDR3 has 12 amino acids. The ends were cut back, 6 bases at V and 2 bases at J, with 7 bases in the middle. As DNA, the CDR3 is TGTGCCAGCAGCTCGGGAAACTATGGCTACACCTTC. The encoded protein is CASSSGNYGYTF.

This chain connects TRBV5-4 to TRBJ2-7, with TRBD2 identical over 13 bases. Germline CDR1 reads SGHNT; CDR2 reads YYREEE (reference sequence). V lost 6 bases and J lost 1; bases outside the gene matches: 13. The length of the CDR3 is 18 residues. The CDR3 DNA follows: TGTGCCAGCACCCCCGTGGGACTAGCGGGGCGGGGGTCCTACGAGCAGTACTTC. This gives the protein CASTPVGLAGRGSYEQYF.

This clonotype was seen repeatedly, ten times or more. V usage is TRBV11-2 and J usage is TRBJ1-4; TRBD1 matches 8 bases. J lost 5 bases, V lost 5 bases, and 13 bases had no gene match. CDR3 length equals 17 residues. Germline assignment: CDR1 SGHAT and CDR2 FQNNGV. The CDR3 region is CASSVEWVGQENEKLFF. DNA of the CDR3: TGTGCCAGCAGCGTCGAATGGGTGGGACAGGAGAATGAAAAACTGTTTTTT.

The chain combines TRBV27 with TRBJ2-5; 11 bases fit TRBD2. The J call may be in error: the DNA end matches TRBJ2-1 better. Per the germline V gene, CDR1 is MNHEY and CDR2 is SMNVEV (reference sequence). There are 15 residues in the CDR3. CDR3 DNA: TGTGCCAGCAGTTTAAAGGGACTAGCGGAACCTGAGCAGTTCTTC. This codes for CASSLKGLAEPEQFF.

The genes are TRBV29-1 and TRBJ2-6, with D tentatively TRBD1 or TRBD2 (5 bases each). The CDR3 loop spans 18 amino acids. Trimming pared 0 bases from V and 0 bases from J, leaving 15 bases between. Germline CDR1 SQVTM, CDR2 ANQGSEA. This CDR3 is CSVEDRDLQNSGANVLTF. The CDR3 region has the DNA TGCAGCGTTGAAGATCGGGACCTGCAGAACTCTGGGGCCAACGTCCTGACTTTC.

This clonotype has just one count. V usage is TRBV7-9 and J usage is TRBJ2-7, with TRBD2 identical over 10 bases. J lost 5 bases, V lost 4 bases, and 14 bases had no gene match. The CDR3 extends over 17 amino acids. Germline V lookup: CDR1 SEHNR, CDR2 FQNEAQ (reference sequence). CDR3 region: CASSSTSGMGTFHEQYF. CDR3 nucleotide sequence: TGTGCCAGCAGCTCCACTAGCGGGATGGGGACGTTCCACGAGCAGTACTTC.

This clonotype was detected ten times or more. The V and J genes are TRBV18 and TRBJ1-1, with a weak D call TRBD1 (5 bases). The CDR3 has 15 amino acids. Trimming removed 2 bases at V and 4 bases at J, with 14 bases between. Germline lookup yields CDR1 KGHSH and CDR2 LQKENI. For the CDR3, the DNA is TGTGCCAGCTCACCAACCTCAGGGCAGGGCACTGAAGCTTTCTTT. Protein sequence: CASSPTSGQGTEAFF.

This clonotype has at least ten counts. The CDR3 region has the DNA TGTGCCAGCAGCTTACCAGGGGGAAGTAATGAGCAGTTCTTC. Its translation: CASSLPGGSNEQFF. The chain combines TRBV7-9 with TRBJ2-1, with 7 nucleotides matching TRBD1. Germline V gene sequence: CDR1 SEHNR, CDR2 FQNEAQ (reference sequence). J lost 7 bases, V lost 2 bases, and 5 bases had no gene match. The length of the CDR3 is 14 residues.

The CDR3 sequence: CASSPRTGDTQYF. Here the CDR3 DNA reads TGCGCCAGCAGCCCGCGGACAGGAGATACGCAGTATTTT. The chain has TRBV5-1 and TRBJ2-3; 7 nucleotides align to TRBD1. With 4 bases clipped from V and 5 bases from J, the junction kept 4 bases outside the gene matches. Germline V gene data show CDR1 as SGHRS and CDR2 as YFSETQ. The CDR3 is made up of 13 amino acids.

This clonotype has ten or more counts. This chain links TRBV6-2 or TRBV6-3 with TRBJ2-7, with unresolved D. V was cut by 7 bases and J by 4 bases, with 20 bases left in between. CDR1 and CDR2 from the germline V gene are MNHEY and SVGEGT. This CDR3 has 15 amino acids. In DNA form, the CDR3 reads TGTGCCAGCATCAACCCGACAATGGGTAAATACGAGCAGTACTTC. It yields the protein CASINPTMGKYEQYF.

This clonotype appeared many times. This sequence joins TRBV10-2 and TRBJ2-1; D is possibly TRBD2 (6 bases). The CDR3 contains 15 residues. The V gene lost 8 bases and the J gene lost 0 bases, with 14 bases spanning the gap. CDR1 is WSHSY, CDR2 SAAADI, per germline. The CDR3: CASRLGGGSYNEQFF. The CDR3 DNA is TGCGCCAGCCGCCTTGGGGGAGGCTCCTACAATGAGCAGTTCTTC.

J is TRBJ2-2 and V is TRBV5-8, with 13 bases aligning to TRBD2. Germline V gene lookup returns CDR1 SGHTS and CDR2 YDEGEE. Losses at the gene ends were 5 bases for V and 5 bases for J; bases not matched to a gene: 6. This CDR3 comprises 16 residues. The CDR3 region has the DNA TGTGCCAGCAGATACGGGACTAGCGGGATGACCGGGGAGCTGTTTTTT. This gives the protein CASRYGTSGMTGELFF.

This clonotype came up many times. V usage is TRBV6-1 and J usage is TRBJ2-5, with TRBD2 matching over 11 bases. Germline trimming cut 8 bases from V and 5 bases from J; bases unmatched to any gene: 7. This CDR3 is built from 14 residues. Germline V lookup: CDR1 MNHNS, CDR2 SASEGT. CDR3 region: CASSALAGAETQYF. The CDR3, as DNA: TGTGCCAGCTCCGCACTAGCGGGAGCGGAGACCCAGTACTTC.

Turning to this clonotype: At one boundary the junction diverges from the germline segment, which might be a read error. This chain links TRBV6-1 with TRBJ2-6; D might be TRBD1 (5 bases). Germline CDR1 and CDR2: MNHNS and SASEGT. The CDR3 runs 15 residues. For the CDR3, the DNA is TGTGCCAGCAGCCCCTCGACGGCTGGGGCCAACGTCCCGACTTTC. Translating gives CASSPSTAGANVPTF.

Only a few counts were recorded for this clonotype. The rearrangement uses TRBV14 and TRBJ1-2; D ambiguous. The V and J ends lost 6 bases and 4 bases respectively, with 9 bases between them. CDR1 is SGHDN and CDR2 is FVKESK in the germline V gene. This CDR3 is 12 amino acids long. Here the CDR3 DNA reads TGTGCCAGCAGGCGTTCCAGCTATGGCTACACCTTC. Translated, it gives CASRRSSYGYTF. The full variable domain, its missing parts supplied by reference TRBV14 and TRBJ1-2, is EAGVTQFPSHSVIEKGQTVTLRCDPISGHDNLYWYRRVMGKEIKFLLHFVKESKQDESGMPNNRFLAERTGGTYSTLKVQPAELEDSGVYFCASRRSSYGYTFGSGTRLTVV.

This clonotype showed up many times. The chain recombines TRBV28 with TRBJ2-3; D is unresolved. Germline CDR1 reads MDHEN; CDR2 reads SYDVKM. This CDR3 is 15 amino acids long. Trimming cost V 3 bases and J 1 base, with 11 bases left between them. CDR3 amino acids: CASSFSGGGTDTQYF. CDR3 nucleotides: TGTGCCAGCAGTTTTAGTGGCGGAGGCACAGATACGCAGTATTTT. Full variable domain (missing parts from reference TRBV28 and TRBJ2-3): DVKVTQSSRYLVKRTGEKVFLECVQDMDHENMFWYRQDPGLGLRLIYFSYDVKMKEKGDIPEGYSVSREKKERFSLILESASTNQTSMYLCASSFSGGGTDTQYFGPGTRLTVL.

This clonotype has ten or more counts. The chain combines TRBV12-3 or TRBV12-4 with TRBJ2-1; TRBD2 aligns across 12 bases. The junction had 9 bases not matched to a gene; V was cut back by 7 bases and J by 8 bases. This CDR3 spans 15 amino acids. CDR3 loop: CASTLLAGGPYEQFF. CDR3 DNA sequence: TGTGCCAGCACCCTCCTAGCGGGAGGGCCGTATGAGCAGTTCTTC.

This clonotype was seen more than once but under ten times. A much larger clone is a single base away; this may be a read error. This chain joins TRBV20-1 and TRBJ1-1, with D maybe TRBD1 (6 bases). The CDR3 is 11 amino acids. Germline CDR1 reads DFQATT; CDR2 reads SNEGSKA (reference sequence). CDR3 in amino acids: CSASGDTEASF. The CDR3 region has the DNA TGCAGTGCTTCGGGGGACACTGAAGCTTCCTTT.

This clonotype was seen only a few times. The chain uses TRBV30 and TRBJ2-5, with 12 bases identical to TRBD2. V trimming: 1 base; J trimming: 5 bases; junction bases outside the gene matches: 11. The V gene's germline CDR1 is GTSNPN and CDR2 SVGIG (reference sequence). The CDR3 is 17 amino acids. DNA of the CDR3: TGTGCCTGGAGTGGCCGTACTAGCGGGAGGCCGGAGGAGACCCAGTACTTC. This sequence encodes CAWSGRTSGRPEETQYF.

Ten or more counts support this clonotype. Here the CDR3 reads CASSSPRGRDYYNEQFF. The CDR3 nucleotides are TGTGCCAGCAGTTCCCCAAGGGGGAGGGACTACTACAATGAGCAGTTCTTC. The V and J genes are TRBV12-3 or TRBV12-4 and TRBJ2-1, with a tentative D call TRBD2 (7 bases). V shed 4 bases and J shed 3 bases, with 19 bases lying between them. This CDR3 spans 17 amino acids.